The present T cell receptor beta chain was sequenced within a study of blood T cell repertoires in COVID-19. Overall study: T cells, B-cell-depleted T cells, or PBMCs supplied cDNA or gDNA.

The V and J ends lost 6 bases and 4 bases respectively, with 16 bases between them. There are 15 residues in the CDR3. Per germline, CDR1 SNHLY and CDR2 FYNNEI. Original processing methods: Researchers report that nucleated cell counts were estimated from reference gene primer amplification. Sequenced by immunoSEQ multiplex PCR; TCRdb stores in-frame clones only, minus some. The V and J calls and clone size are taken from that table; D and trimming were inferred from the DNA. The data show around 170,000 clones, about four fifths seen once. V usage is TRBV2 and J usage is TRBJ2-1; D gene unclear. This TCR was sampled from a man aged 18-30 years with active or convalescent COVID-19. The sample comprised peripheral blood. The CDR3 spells CASRSTLLRYNEQFF. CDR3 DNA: TGTGCCAGCAGAAGTACTTTACTAAGGTACAATGAGCAGTTCTTC.